Listed here are 32 T cell receptor beta chains from one sample, sequenced in a study of T cell repertoires in cytomegalovirus infection. TCRdb passed the reads through MiXCR, listing each CDR3 protein once. The repertoire consists of roughly 990,000 distinct CDR3 sequences, with about 33% occurring once and the leading ten covering around 15%. Their antigen targets remain unknown. Specimen: cultured CD8+ T cells from PBMCs, collected from culture after CMV antigen stimulation. The receptors come from a human donor in good health (CMV status not recorded). Some clones in this sample may be carry-over from other donors' samples.

The chain employs TRBV12-3 or TRBV12-4 and TRBJ2-1, with 10 bases that match TRBD1. The CDR3 sequence is 16 residues long. Unmatched junction bases numbered 5, after V lost 0 bases and J lost 6 bases. CDR3 region: CASSLAGTGEGNEQFF. The CDR3 nucleotides read TGTGCCAGCAGTTTAGCGGGGACAGGGGAAGGCAATGAGCAGTTCTTC.

The chain uses TRBV12-3 or TRBV12-4 and TRBJ1-3, with TRBD1 matching over 9 bases. The CDR3 is 15 amino acids. The junction had 11 bases not matched to a gene; V was cut back by 7 bases and J by 7 bases. CDR3 coding DNA: TGTGCCAGCACCCTAAAGGGACAGGGTAGGAACACCATATATTTT. This codes for CASTLKGQGRNTIYF.

The chain has TRBV7-6 and TRBJ1-4; D might be TRBD1 (5 bases). In germline, CDR1 is SGHVS, CDR2 FNYEAQ. Trimming took off 5 bases at V and 4 bases at J, with 14 bases between the two ends. This CDR3 is built from 15 residues. CDR3 region: CASSPRGANNEKLFF. For the CDR3, the DNA is TGTGCCAGCAGCCCGCGAGGGGCGAATAATGAAAAACTGTTTTTT. Drawing the rest from reference TRBV7-6 and TRBJ1-4, the complete variable domain is GAGVSQSPRYKVTKRGQDVALRCDPISGHVSLYWYRQALGQGPEFLTYFNYEAQQDKSGLPNDRFSAERPEGSISTLTIQRTEQRDSAMYRCASSPRGANNEKLFFGSGTQLSVL.

This clonotype showed up just once. This sequence joins TRBV28 and TRBJ2-1, with D possibly matching TRBD1 (7 bases). Trimming stripped 4 bases from V and 3 bases from J, with 19 bases between. CDR3 length: 17 residues. CDR1 and CDR2 from the germline V gene are MDHEN and SYDVKM. DNA for the CDR3: TGTGCCAGCAGTTCCCTTGGAGGGACAGCCGACTACAATGAGCAGTTCTTC. Encoded protein: CASSSLGGTADYNEQFF.

The chain recombines TRBV27 with TRBJ2-3; D not resolved. V dropped 0 bases and J dropped 2 bases, with 9 bases sitting between them. The CDR3 extends over 15 amino acids. CDR1 is MNHEY and CDR2 is SMNVEV in the germline V gene (reference sequence). The CDR3 nucleotides read TGTGCCAGCAGTTTATCTCTCTGGAACACAGATACGCAGTATTTT. This gives the protein CASSLSLWNTDTQYF.

The chain links TRBV9 to TRBJ1-2; TRBD1 matches 7 bases. This CDR3 comprises 14 residues. The germline gives CDR1 SGDLS, CDR2 YYNGEE. Trimming removed 2 bases from V and 4 bases from J; junction bases left unmatched: 5. The CDR3 nucleotides are TGTGCCAGCAGCGTTGGGGACAGCTCCTATGGCTACACCTTC. It is translated as CASSVGDSSYGYTF.

This chain joins TRBV2 and TRBJ1-1, with D hard to call. Trimming pared 8 bases from V and 4 bases from J, leaving 14 bases between. The CDR3 runs to 13 residues. The germline V gene encodes CDR1 SNHLY and CDR2 FYNNEI. CDR3 residues: CASRAGPSTEAFF. In DNA form, the CDR3 reads TGTGCCAGCCGGGCCGGACCCAGCACTGAAGCTTTCTTT.

The rearrangement uses TRBV27 and TRBJ2-4; a weak D match, TRBD2 (5 bases). This CDR3 comprises 14 residues. Trimming stripped 0 bases from V and 4 bases from J, with 7 bases between. Germline loops: CDR1 MNHEY, CDR2 SMNVEV (reference sequence). The CDR3 DNA follows: TGTGCCAGCAGTTTATCTCCGGGAAAAAACATTCAGTACTTC. It encodes CASSLSPGKNIQYF.

The chain employs TRBV7-9 and TRBJ2-5; D not resolved. Trimming stripped 5 bases from V and 5 bases from J, with 12 bases between. The CDR3 is 13 amino acids. Germline CDR1 reads SEHNR; CDR2 reads FQNEAQ (reference sequence). Here the CDR3 reads CASSPILMETQYF. The CDR3 bases are TGTGCCAGCAGCCCGATTCTCATGGAGACCCAGTACTTC.

The CDR3 bases are TGTGCCAGCACACCCGCGGGGGTTAACTATGGCTACACCTTC. This sequence encodes CASTPAGVNYGYTF. The chain combines TRBV12-3 or TRBV12-4 with TRBJ1-2; tentative D call: TRBD1 (5 bases). Trimming stripped 7 bases from V and 1 base from J, with 13 bases between. The CDR3 covers 14 residues.

This clonotype was seen ten or more times. The chain has TRBV12-3 or TRBV12-4 and TRBJ2-2; no clear D gene. This CDR3 has 13 residues. V dropped 3 bases and J dropped 1 base, with 3 bases sitting between them. CDR3 sequence (DNA): TGTGCCAGCAGTTTCTGGAACACCGGGGAGCTGTTTTTT. This codes for CASSFWNTGELFF.

This clonotype was counted between two and nine times. The genes are TRBV12-5 and TRBJ1-5, with D possibly TRBD1 on 5 matching bases. Trimming stripped 1 base from V and 2 bases from J, with 9 bases between. Germline V gives CDR1 LGHNT, CDR2 FRNRAP. There are 15 residues in the CDR3. The CDR3 is CASGLGRGGNQPQHF. The DNA for the CDR3 is TGTGCTAGTGGTTTGGGCCGAGGGGGCAATCAGCCCCAGCATTTT.

Written as DNA, the CDR3 is TGTGCCAGCAGTTCCCCCAGAGAGTTGAACACTGAAGCTTTCTTT. Protein sequence: CASSSPRELNTEAFF. The chain links TRBV6-5 to TRBJ1-1; no clear D gene. Trimming cost V 4 bases and J 0 bases, with 12 bases left between them. Per germline, CDR1 MNHEY and CDR2 SVGAGI. This CDR3 spans 15 amino acids.

This clonotype was picked up many times. V gene TRBV12-3 or TRBV12-4 combines with J gene TRBJ1-2, with unresolved D. Trimming took off 6 bases at V and 3 bases at J, with 2 bases between the two ends. This CDR3 has 10 residues. CDR3 amino acids: CASSDYGYTF. The DNA of the CDR3 is TGTGCCAGCAGCGACTATGGCTACACCTTC.

This chain connects TRBV7-2 to TRBJ2-1, with TRBD1 identical over 10 bases. Germline V gene sequence: CDR1 SGHTA, CDR2 FQGNSA. V lost 3 bases, J lost 8 bases, and 7 bases stayed unmatched. The length of the CDR3 is 15 residues. The CDR3 loop is CASSFSGQGLHEQFF. CDR3 nucleotide sequence: TGTGCCAGCAGCTTTTCGGGACAGGGGCTCCATGAGCAGTTCTTC.

This clonotype was counted at least ten times. This rearrangement joins TRBV12-3 or TRBV12-4 to TRBJ2-7; 9 bases are shared with TRBD1. This CDR3 region has 14 residues. Losses at the gene ends were 5 bases for V and 3 bases for J; bases not matched to a gene: 5. The CDR3 DNA follows: TGTGCCAGCAGTAAGGGACAGGGCTTCTACGAGCAGTACTTC. It is translated as CASSKGQGFYEQYF.

This clonotype turned up a few times. This sequence joins TRBV12-3 or TRBV12-4 and TRBJ1-1; TRBD1 is a possible D gene (5 bases). Trimming stripped 5 bases from V and 5 bases from J, with 21 bases between. The CDR3 covers 16 residues. In DNA, the CDR3 is TGTGCCAGCAGTGAGGACATCCAGGAGCTCTCGACTGAAGCTTTCTTT. Its translation is CASSEDIQELSTEAFF.

About this clonotype itself: This clone may be a read error of a much larger clone one base away. The chain carries TRBV7-8 and TRBJ2-7; 9 nucleotides agree with TRBD1. This CDR3 region has 14 residues. Losses at the gene ends were 4 bases for V and 3 bases for J; bases not matched to a gene: 4. Per the germline V gene, CDR1 is SGHVS and CDR2 is FQNEAQ. CDR3 amino acids: CASSSRDRDYEQYV. CDR3 in DNA: TGTGCCAGCAGCTCCCGGGACAGGGACTACGAGCAGTACGTC.

The chain joins TRBV7-9 to TRBJ1-2; D not resolved. This CDR3 has 14 residues. Germline V gene data show CDR1 as SEHNR and CDR2 as FQNEAQ (reference sequence). V lost 5 bases and J 6 bases, leaving 16 bases between the germline ends. CDR3 region: CASSNPTEIDGYTF. CDR3 nucleotides: TGTGCCAGCAGCAACCCCACAGAAATCGATGGCTACACCTTC.

Points on this clonotype: A much bigger clone sits one base away, suggesting this may be a read error. This rearrangement joins TRBV28 to TRBJ2-1; 7 bases map to TRBD1. Looked up from germline, CDR1 is MDHEN and CDR2 is SYDVKM. The CDR3 is 16 amino acids. V was pared by 0 bases and J by 2 bases, with 4 bases of the junction left unmatched. The CDR3 reads CASSLCTRGTYNEQFF. Written as DNA, the CDR3 is TGTGCCAGCAGTTTATGCACCAGGGGGACCTACAATGAGCAGTTCTTC.

This clonotype was detected a few times. The V call is TRBV6-2 or TRBV6-3, the J call TRBJ2-1; D possibly corresponds to TRBD2 (6 bases). V shed 5 bases and J shed 5 bases, with 16 bases lying between them. The CDR3 consists of 15 residues. The germline gives CDR1 MNHEY, CDR2 SVGEGT. The CDR3 sequence: CASSPVAGPDNEQFF. DNA of the CDR3: TGTGCCAGCAGTCCCGTGGCGGGGCCCGACAATGAGCAGTTCTTC.

This clonotype was detected only a few times. This rearrangement joins TRBV6-6 to TRBJ2-5, with 7 positions matching TRBD2. The CDR3 is 16 residues long. The germline V gene encodes CDR1 MNHNY and CDR2 SVGAGI (reference sequence). V was pared by 6 bases and J by 4 bases, with 14 bases of the junction left unmatched. The DNA of the CDR3 is TGTGCCAGCAGCCCTACCGCGGGGGATTTCGGAGAGACCCAGTACTTC. This codes for CASSPTAGDFGETQYF.

The chain links TRBV6-2 or TRBV6-3 to TRBJ1-1; 7 bases line up with TRBD1. Germline V gene data show CDR1 as MNHEY and CDR2 as SVGEGT. V lost 1 base, J lost 1 base, and 6 bases stayed unmatched. The CDR3 runs to 16 residues. The CDR3 reads CASSYWSGGSNTEAFF. The DNA of the CDR3 is TGTGCCAGCAGTTACTGGTCAGGGGGATCGAACACTGAAGCTTTCTTT.

The chain carries TRBV7-8 and TRBJ1-3; D is unclear. CDR3 length: 17 residues. V was clipped by 2 bases and J by 0 bases, with 14 bases between them. CDR1 is SGHVS and CDR2 is FQNEAQ in the germline V gene. In DNA, the CDR3 is TGTGCCAGCAGCTTAAACCATCCCCGCACCTCTGGAAACACCATATATTTT. It is translated as CASSLNHPRTSGNTIYF. Looking up the rest from reference TRBV7-8 and TRBJ1-3 gives the full variable domain: GAGVSQSPRYKVAKRGQDVALRCDPISGHVSLFWYQQALGQGPEFLTYFQNEAQLDKSGLPSDRFFAERPEGSVSTLKIQRTQQEDSAVYLCASSLNHPRTSGNTIYFGEGSWLTVV.

The rearrangement joins TRBV4-1 to TRBJ2-5; perhaps TRBD2 as D (6 bases). CDR1 MGHRA and CDR2 YSYEKL come from the germline V gene. CDR3 length equals 15 residues. Trimming stripped 1 base from V and 1 base from J, with 10 bases between. CDR3: CASSQGVLAQETQYF. In DNA form, the CDR3 reads TGCGCCAGCAGCCAAGGAGTACTAGCCCAAGAGACCCAGTACTTC.

The chain is built from TRBV7-9 and TRBJ2-7; D uncertain. CDR3 length equals 12 residues. The germline V and J ends were trimmed by 1 base and 6 bases, with 7 bases remaining between them. Germline CDR1 and CDR2: SEHNR and FQNEAQ (reference sequence). Here the CDR3 reads CASSLDSGEQYF. CDR3 in DNA: TGTGCCAGCAGCTTAGATTCGGGCGAGCAGTACTTC. The complete variable domain, with remaining parts taken from reference TRBV7-9 and TRBJ2-7, reads DTGVSQNPRHKITKRGQNVTFRCDPISEHNRLYWYRQTLGQGPEFLTYFQNEAQLEKSRLLSDRFSAERPKGSFSTLEIQRTEQGDSAMYLCASSLDSGEQYFGPGTRLTVT.

This clonotype was recorded at least ten times. Germline is not matched at one junction end, which may reflect a read error. The CDR3 coding sequence is TGTGCCAGCAGCTTATTAGGTGGCTATGGCTACACCTTC. Its translation is CASSLLGGYGYTF. This chain connects TRBV27 to TRBJ1-2; D remains ambiguous. The CDR3 has 13 residues. Germline CDR1 and CDR2: MNHEY and SMNVEV (reference sequence).

CDR3 residues: CASSLYGVQETQYF. The CDR3 DNA reads TGTGCCAGCAGTTTGTACGGGGTCCAAGAGACCCAGTACTTC. This rearrangement joins TRBV12-3 or TRBV12-4 to TRBJ2-5; a possible D gene is TRBD2 (5 bases). V was shortened by 3 bases and J by 1 base, with 9 bases between the two germline ends. The CDR3 loop spans 14 amino acids.

This rearrangement joins TRBV7-9 to TRBJ2-3; D gene uncertain. V lost 3 bases and J lost 1, with 17 bases in between. The CDR3 is 17 amino acids. From germline, CDR1 is SEHNR and CDR2 FQNEAQ (reference sequence). As DNA, the CDR3 is TGTGCCAGCAGCTTCGTACAGCGAGTTATCGGCACAGATACGCAGTATTTT. Translating it yields CASSFVQRVIGTDTQYF.

This clonotype was seen more than once but under ten times. This rearrangement joins TRBV12-3 or TRBV12-4 to TRBJ2-2; D possibly corresponds to TRBD1 (6 bases). The CDR3 length is 17 residues. The V and J ends lost 3 bases and 0 bases respectively, with 14 bases between them. CDR3 DNA sequence: TGTGCCAGCAGTTTCCGGACAGCCGCTTCGAACACCGGGGAGCTGTTTTTT. It encodes CASSFRTAASNTGELFF.

This clonotype has a count of ten or more. The chain recombines TRBV7-9 with TRBJ2-7; D possibly corresponds to TRBD1 (6 bases). CDR1 and CDR2 from the germline V gene are SEHNR and FQNEAQ (reference sequence). Trimming shortened V by 5 bases and J by 0 bases, and 23 bases separated the two germline ends. The CDR3 runs 18 residues. The CDR3 sequence: CASSRGLNTETGSYEQYV. In DNA form, the CDR3 reads TGTGCCAGCAGCCGTGGGCTTAACACAGAGACAGGCTCCTACGAGCAGTACGTC.

This clonotype was observed many times. J is TRBJ2-3 and V is TRBV7-2, with 14 bases aligning to TRBD2. This CDR3 has 16 residues. V lost 6 bases and J lost 5; bases outside the gene matches: 7. Germline CDR1 SGHTA, CDR2 FQGNSA. The CDR3 loop is CASRTSGGASGDTQYF. CDR3 nucleotides: TGTGCCAGCAGGACTAGCGGGGGGGCCAGCGGAGATACGCAGTATTTT.